These T cell receptor beta chains were read from a single sample in a study of shared clonotypes between healthy human individuals. Assay used: immunoSEQ multiplex PCR; TCRdb lists only in-frame clones, some missing. The table includes about 2.3 million clones, approximately 93% detected once. The sample consisted of naive CD4+ T cells from PBMCs. The receptors were gathered from a man aged 18-30 years in good health. Some clones in this sample may be carry-over from other donors' samples. CDR3s include the opening cysteine and the closing phenylalanine or tryptophan. The order of the fields is V gene, clone size, D gene, J gene, CDR3 protein. D genes are given only for firm matches. The size field is filled for only some rows; it gives once, few, many or a size class.

TRBV6-1	.	.	TRBJ1-5	CASRGTLPQPQHF
TRBV5-6	.	.	TRBJ1-1	CASSLEGGGLGTEAFF
TRBV5-6	.	.	TRBJ2-4	CASSLLGQGENIQYF
TRBV4-1	.	TRBD2	TRBJ2-1	CASSQPRAGVEQFF
TRBV4-1	.	.	TRBJ1-2	CASSQVMGRSLNYGYTF
TRBV14	.	.	TRBJ1-2	CASSQQGNYGYTF
TRBV7-9	.	.	TRBJ2-1	CASSLRETSEQFF
TRBV29-1	.	.	TRBJ1-2	CSVGVGALGYTF
TRBV11-2	once	TRBD2	TRBJ2-7	CASSQGTSGRDEQYF
TRBV6-5	.	.	TRBJ2-3	CASSSRRGTDTQYF
TRBV28	.	TRBD1	TRBJ1-2	CASSPGGQGAGGYTF
TRBV14	.	.	TRBJ2-7	CASSHTSLQYF
TRBV2	.	.	TRBJ2-3	CASSADRSSTDTQYF
TRBV11-2	.	TRBD2	TRBJ2-7	CASSPVRLAGVF
TRBV6-5	.	.	TRBJ1-5	CATQKWGNQPQHF
TRBV5-4	.	TRBD2	TRBJ2-1	CASSTQLAGGSNEQFF
TRBV28	few	.	TRBJ1-5	CASTGSRAWNQPQHF
TRBV7-9	.	.	TRBJ2-7	CASSVSPSQTSYEQYF
TRBV5-4	.	.	TRBJ1-2	CASSSDGYGYTF